The subject of this entry is one T cell receptor beta chain. It has no known antigen specificity. Base qualities are not recorded, but no much larger clone differs from it by a single base. The CDR3 starts with the cysteine, ends with the phenylalanine, and has 15 residues. The DNA shown is the 45-base CDR3, in frame from base 1. The germline V gene yields KGHSH for CDR1 and LQKENI for CDR2. V is clipped by 5 bases and J by 3 bases, and the sequence between their germline boundaries is 14 bases long. This sample is drawn from a study of blood T cell repertoires in COVID-19 (dated by TCRdb to the early 2020s). With regard to the full study: Samples covering the acute and convalescent phases of COVID-19 were provided by collaborators in the United States, Italy and Spain. A freely available public database, intended as a resource for researchers studying the immune response to SARS-CoV-2, is where the repertoires were released. The samples were drawn from two sources: the first 160 participants of the ongoing ImmuneRACE study, and 1,254 subjects contributed by 6 global collaborators. The sample metadata nearly always contained a de-identified subject ID, COVID-19 status, age in years and sex. Deeply sampled blood TCRbeta repertoires from subjects exposed to, actively infected with, or recovered from COVID-19 were included in the dataset. Where HLA class I and class II types were available, the types were taken from metadata supplied by the sample provider, not from assay-based typing. The material from the prospective study consisted of cDNA or gDNA derived from T cells, B-cell-depleted T cells, or PBMCs.

TCRbeta CDR3 regions were amplified from genomic DNA using the immunoSEQ Assay, a bias-controlled multiplex PCR. On the study's bioinformatics: The number of nucleated cells in each sample was estimated by amplification of reference gene primers within the assay. To quantify the absolute abundance of each unique TCRbeta CDR3 rearrangement, sequence reads were collapsed and filtered. Productive Simpson clonality was computed per sample as the square root of Simpson's diversity index over productive rearrangements. TCRdb's version of the immuneACCESS table is confined to in-frame rearrangements and falls short of the full clone set. An unresolved V gene accounts for under half of the shortfall where checked; the remainder is of unknown origin. The DNA was the basis for D and trimming; V, J and clone size are from that table. This sample gives thousands of clones in total; roughly 80% of them show up just once. 10% of the sample lies in the top ten.

What the work shows at the level of the full study, not this receptor alone: Clinical and demographic metadata were provided uncurated, with the amount varying by source and participant.

Whole blood was collected in K2EDTA tubes by collaborating institutions according to the institutions' own protocols. For TCRbeta analysis, collaborators shipped samples in one of three forms: frozen whole blood, isolated PBMCs, or DNA extracted from either of those sample types. Rearrangement joined TRBV18 to TRBJ1-5, with TRBD1 as a weak D call on 5 bases. Sequencing input: peripheral blood. This TCR was sampled from a human donor in a cohort sampled during active COVID-19. The nucleotides are TGTGCCAGCTCAGCGGTAGGGGTACTCAATCAGCCCCAGCATTTT. This is translated as CASSAVGVLNQPQHF.